A selection of T cell receptor beta chains follows, all from one sample in a study of CD4+ T cells in melanoma. Clones were read by immunoSEQ multiplex PCR, and TCRdb kept only the in-frame ones, dropping some. The table records 10,000 or so clones, around two thirds of them present only once. Material for sequencing was cells from a culture (not recorded whether cultured in vitro). These TCRs come from a human donor with melanoma. Both conserved end residues are part of each CDR3. D genes are given only for firm matches. Clone size is not always given. Where it is, it says once, few, many or a class for expanded clones.

d_call j_call cdr3_length clone_size v_call cdr3_nt cdr3_aa
TRBD1 TRBJ1-6 13 - TRBV7-9 TGTGCCAGCAGCTTGGACAGGGGTACACCCCTCCACTTT CASSLDRGTPLHF
- TRBJ2-4 11 - TRBV19 TGTGCCAGTAGTATAGACTTGATTCAGTACTTC CASSIDLIQYF
- TRBJ2-3 13 - TRBV7-8 TGTGCCAGCAGCTTTTACCCCACAGATACGCAGTATTTT CASSFYPTDTQYF
- TRBJ2-7 14 - TRBV7-9 TGTGCCAGCAGCTCAGACAGGCGTCCCTACGAGCAGTACTTC CASSSDRRPYEQYF
TRBD2 TRBJ2-1 16 - TRBV11-2 TGTGCCAGCAGCTTATCCGGGGGGGCCCTCTACAATGAGCAGTTCTTC CASSLSGGALYNEQFF
TRBD1 TRBJ1-4 14 - TRBV6-1 TGTGCCAGCAGTAGACAGGGTAGGGATGAAAAACTGTTTTTT CASSRQGRDEKLFF
TRBD1 TRBJ1-4 14 few TRBV18 TGTGCCAGCTCACCAGACAGGGGTGGTGAAAAACTGTTTTTT CASSPDRGGEKLFF
TRBD1 TRBJ1-2 13 - TRBV19 TGTGCCAGTAGCCGGGACAGGGCCCGAGGCTACACCTTC CASSRDRARGYTF
TRBD2 TRBJ2-7 15 few TRBV7-6 TGTGCCAGCAGCTTACTAGCGGGGGGCTCGTACGAGCAGTACTTC CASSLLAGGSYEQYF
- TRBJ2-1 14 - TRBV11-2 TGTGCCAGCAGCTCGGACCGCTACTACAATGAGCAGTTCTTC CASSSDRYYNEQFF
TRBD1 TRBJ1-6 14 few TRBV2 TGTGCCAGCAGTGCGGGACAGGGAAATTCACCCCTCCACTTT CASSAGQGNSPLHF
TRBD1 TRBJ2-3 14 - TRBV19 TGTGCCAGCGACAGGGGAGGTAGGACAGATACGCAGTATTTT CASDRGGRTDTQYF
- TRBJ2-7 17 - TRBV7-8 TGTGCCAGCAGCTTAGTGATCGGGGGACAGACGATGTACGAGCAGTACTTC CASSLVIGGQTMYEQYF
TRBD2 TRBJ2-3 17 once TRBV7-9 TGTGCCAGCAGTTTAACGGGGGGGTCGAATTTTGCAGATACGCAGTATTTT CASSLTGGSNFADTQYF
- TRBJ2-1 13 - TRBV19 TGTGCCAGTAGGACTAGTCTCTTCCATGAGCAGTTCTTC CASRTSLFHEQFF
- TRBJ2-5 14 - TRBV11-2 TGTGCCAGCAGCTCGCGGGGGCTTAAGGGGACCCAGTACTTC CASSSRGLKGTQYF
- TRBJ1-6 15 - TRBV2 TGTGCCAGCAGCGTTGTGAGCTCCTATAATTCACCCCTCCACTTT CASSVVSSYNSPLHF
- TRBJ1-1 19 - TRBV28 TGTGCCAGCAGTTTATGGCCCCTCCGGGGCGGATGGGGAAACACTGAAGCTTTCTTT CASSLWPLRGGWGNTEAFF
- TRBJ1-1 14 few TRBV30 TGTGCCTGGAGGAGGCCCAGGTGGAACACTGAAGCTTTCTTT CAWRRPRWNTEAFF
TRBD2 TRBJ2-1 14 - TRBV5-4 TGTGCCAGCAGCTTGGTCCGGGGGGGCCTTGAGCAGTTCTTC CASSLVRGGLEQFF